The 5 T cell receptor beta chains given below trace back to one sample, sequenced in a study of tumour-infiltrating T cells in Burkitt lymphoma. Assay: immunoSEQ multiplex PCR; the TCRdb copy retains only in-frame clones and omits some. Among 13,000 to 15,000 clones, 85% to 90% were seen once, and the ten largest hold over 1.2%. The source material was tumor tissue. The receptors derive from a human donor with diffuse large B-cell lymphoma.

The chain combines TRBV7-8 with TRBJ2-2, with 10 bases aligning to TRBD2. This CDR3 is 17 amino acids long. Trimming at V came to 3 bases and at J to 2 bases, leaving 6 bases not matched to a gene. Germline lookup yields CDR1 SGHVS and CDR2 FQNEAQ. CDR3 nucleotide sequence: TGTGCCAGCAGCTTGCCCCTAGCGGGGGTTAACACCGGGGAGCTGTTTTTT. It is translated as CASSLPLAGVNTGELFF.

The J gene is TRBJ1-1, the V gene TRBV14; no firm D call. With 3 bases removed from V and 5 bases from J, the gap between germline ends came to 4 bases. This CDR3 has 11 amino acids. Germline-derived CDR1 and CDR2 are SGHDN and FVKESK. CDR3 nucleotide sequence: TGTGCCAGCAGCCAGGGGACTGAAGCTTTCTTT. It is translated as CASSQGTEAFF.

The V gene is TRBV6-5, the J gene TRBJ1-2; D ambiguous. Germline values: CDR1 MNHEY, CDR2 SVGAGI. V lost 4 bases and J 4 bases, leaving 10 bases between the germline ends. This CDR3 spans 13 amino acids. The chain's CDR3 is CASSSSLVYGYTF. In DNA form, the CDR3 reads TGTGCCAGCAGTTCCTCACTGGTCTATGGCTACACCTTC.

The V and J genes are TRBV4-1 and TRBJ2-3; D remains unclear. There are 15 residues in the CDR3. With 8 bases removed from V and 3 bases from J, the gap between germline ends came to 18 bases. In germline, CDR1 is MGHRA, CDR2 YSYEKL. This CDR3 is CASGDGERRTDTQYF. DNA of the CDR3: TGCGCCAGCGGGGATGGGGAAAGGCGAACAGATACGCAGTATTTT.

This clone was counted a single time. This chain uses TRBV12-5 with TRBJ2-5; 9 nucleotides align to TRBD2. J lost 4 bases, V lost 7 bases, and 4 bases had no gene match. The V gene's germline CDR1 is LGHNT and CDR2 FRNRAP. The CDR3 is made up of 13 amino acids. Here the CDR3 DNA reads TGTGCTAGTGCCCATAGCGGGAGAGAGACCCAGTACTTC. This translates into CASAHSGRETQYF.